These 19 T cell receptor delta chains were sequenced from one sample in a study of gamma-delta T cells after stem cell transplantation. TCRdb re-analyzed the RT-PCR reads via CATT. This table has about 660 delta-chain clones, approximately 5.4% appearing once. Specimen: gamma-delta T cells. These receptor sequences come from a human donor. It is not recorded whose cells these are; they may come from a transplant donor.

This clone occurred a few times. The amino acid sequence in TCRdb belongs to a much larger clone and departs from this DNA's translation at residue 14, likely a sequencing read error; the sequence shown is translated from the DNA. Here the CDR3 DNA reads TGTGCCTGTGACACGTCGGGCACTGGGGGATACTCCTGGTACACCCGACAGATGTTTTTC. It is translated as CACDTSGTGGYSWYTRQMFF. The chain is built from TRDV2 and TRDJ3; 12 nucleotides align to TRDD3. The CDR3 has 20 amino acids. Germline CDR1 GEAIGNYY, CDR2 EKD.

This clone is medium-sized by share. A read error may explain this, as a much larger clone is one base away. The V gene is TRDV2, the J gene TRDJ1; the match to TRDD3 covers 11 bases. J lost 2 bases, V lost 5 bases, and 9 bases had no gene match. The CDR3 is 16 residues long. The germline V gene has CDR1 GEAIGNYY and CDR2 EKD. CDR3 sequence reads: CACGLLGDTQTDKLIF. The CDR3, as DNA: TGTGCCTGTGGCCTCCTGGGGGATACACAAACCGATAAACTCATCTTT.

This clone turned up a few times. TCRdb's entry gives the protein of a much larger clone, which mismatches this DNA's translation at residue 5, likely from a read error; the protein reported here is translated from the DNA. The V gene is TRDV2, the J gene TRDJ1; 11 bases fit TRDD3. The CDR3 contains 18 residues. The germline V gene encodes CDR1 GEAIGNYY and CDR2 EKD. J was trimmed by 10 bases and V by 3 bases; bases with no gene match: 21. Here the CDR3 DNA reads TGTGCCTGTGACCAACTTTTACTGGGGGATAGCCCTAGGAAGAGACTCATCTTT. It specifies CACDQLLLGDSPRKRLIF.

As concerns this clone: It is likely a read error: a sequence one base away is far more abundant. The chain employs TRDV2 and TRDJ1; 7 bases match TRDD3. There are 15 residues in the CDR3. J lost 4 bases, V lost 0 bases, and 7 bases had no gene match. The germline V gene encodes CDR1 GEAIGNYY and CDR2 EKD. The CDR3 DNA reads as TGTGCCTGTGACACCGTGGAGGATACGAACGATAAACTCATCTTT. Its translation is CACDTVEDTNDKLIF.

As for this clone: The protein given by TCRdb reflects a much larger clone and differs at residue 12 from this DNA's translation, likely from a read error; the protein shown is the DNA's translation. The gene calls are TRDV2 and TRDJ1, with 7 positions matching TRDD3. CDR1 is GEAIGNYY and CDR2 is EKD in the germline V gene. J gave up 3 bases and V 3 bases, and 15 bases lay outside the gene matches. The CDR3 is made up of 17 amino acids. CDR3 residues: CACDLLGPQSSSDKLIF. DNA for the CDR3: TGTGCCTGTGACCTACTGGGGCCGCAATCATCGTCCGATAAACTCATCTTT.

A note on this clone: TCRdb assigns this DNA the protein of a much larger clone, which departs from its translation at residue 16; this likely reflects a read error, and the protein shown comes from translating the DNA. V is TRDV2 and J is TRDJ1; the match to TRDD3 covers 13 bases. This CDR3 is 18 amino acids long. Germline V gene data show CDR1 as GEAIGNYY and CDR2 as EKD. The CDR3 spells CACDTLNWGIRGPDKPIF. The CDR3 nucleotides are TGTGCCTGTGACACGCTGAACTGGGGGATACGCGGTCCCGATAAACCCATCTTT.

This clone was observed a few times. This sequence may be a read error, since a much larger clone differs from it by one base. This specimen includes other DNA sequences encoding the same CDR3. This sequence joins TRDV1 and TRDJ1, with a weak D call TRDD3 (6 bases). There are 17 residues in the CDR3. The V gene lost 6 bases and the J gene lost 1 base, with 21 bases spanning the gap. CDR1 is TSWWSYY and CDR2 is QGS in the germline V gene. The CDR3 loop reads CALGAPTWGPLTDKLIF. CDR3 coding DNA: TGTGCTCTTGGAGCCCCTACGTGGGGGCCCCTCACCGATAAACTCATCTTT.

V is TRDV2 and J is TRDJ1; TRDD3 matches at 10 bases. Germline CDR1 GEAIGNYY, CDR2 EKD. The V and J ends lost 3 bases and 0 bases, in that order; junction bases with no gene match: 12. The CDR3 has 18 amino acids. In nucleotides, the CDR3 is TGTGCCTGTGACGACCTACTGGGGGATTCCCAGTACACCGATAAACTCATCTTT. Translating it yields CACDDLLGDSQYTDKLIF.

Points on this clone: The protein in TCRdb stems from a much larger clone and differs at residue 9 from this DNA's translation, likely a read error; here the protein is translated from the DNA. The rearrangement links TRDV2 to TRDJ2; D not resolved. V gave up 0 bases and J gave up 4 bases, with 17 bases separating them. The germline V gene has CDR1 GEAIGNYY and CDR2 EKD. This CDR3 contains 17 residues. CDR3 sequence reads: CACDTVRTRGETAQLFF. The CDR3 nucleotides are TGTGCCTGTGACACCGTGAGGACTAGGGGTGAGACAGCACAACTCTTCTTT.

As regards this clone: This likely traces to a read error, being one base from a far larger clone. Other DNA sequences in this sample translate to the same CDR3. V gene TRDV2 combines with J gene TRDJ1; D is undetermined. In germline, CDR1 is GEAIGNYY, CDR2 EKD. V was shortened by 1 base and J by 0 bases, with 11 bases between the two germline ends. The CDR3 is made up of 15 amino acids. The CDR3 DNA reads as TGTGCCTGTGACACGCTTACCCGCAACACCGATAAACTCATCTTT. It encodes CACDTLTRNTDKLIF.

On this clone: The translation of this DNA and the TCRdb protein of a much larger clone differ at residue 3, probably owing to a read error; the protein shown here is translated from the DNA. The J gene is TRDJ1, the V gene TRDV2; TRDD3 matches at 13 bases. Germline loops: CDR1 GEAIGNYY, CDR2 EKD. The CDR3 totals 18 residues. The CDR3: CAYDTLLGDTRLRSKLIF. Written as DNA, the CDR3 is TGTGCCTATGACACCTTACTGGGGGATACGCGTCTGAGAAGTAAACTTATCTTT.

The genes are TRDV2 and TRDJ1, with 7 bases fitting TRDD3. Germline V gene sequence: CDR1 GEAIGNYY, CDR2 EKD. The CDR3 has 15 amino acids. V gave up 3 bases and J gave up 1 base; unmatched junction bases: 7. The CDR3 is CACDVLGALTDKLIF. The CDR3 bases are TGTGCCTGTGACGTTCTGGGGGCCCTCACCGATAAACTCATCTTT.

In its sample, this clone was seen a few times. TCRdb lists the protein of a much larger clone for this DNA, which differs at residue 13, so this is likely a read error; the protein given here is translated from the DNA itself. This chain connects TRDV2 to TRDJ1, with D uncertain. With 0 bases removed from V and 0 bases from J, the gap between germline ends came to 25 bases. Looked up from germline, CDR1 is GEAIGNYY and CDR2 is EKD. This CDR3 contains 20 residues. The CDR3 DNA is TGTGCCTGTGACACCCTGGTTTTCTCCGACTTACTGCAGGACACCGATAAACTCATCTTT. It yields the protein CACDTLVFSDLLQDTDKLIF.

This clone is hyperexpanded by share. Other DNA sequences within the sample encode an identical CDR3. This sequence joins TRDV2 and TRDJ1, with 13 bases that match TRDD3. J was trimmed by 0 bases and V by 3 bases; bases with no gene match: 9. The CDR3 is made up of 18 amino acids. The germline gives CDR1 GEAIGNYY, CDR2 EKD. The CDR3 DNA sequence: TGTGCCTGTGACCCCGTACTGGGGGATACGGGGTACACCGATAAACTCATCTTT. Protein product: CACDPVLGDTGYTDKLIF.

This clone was seen only a few times. TCRdb lists the protein of a much larger clone for this DNA, which differs at residue 15, so this is likely a read error; the protein given here is translated from the DNA itself. The genes are TRDV2 and TRDJ1; 13 bases agree with TRDD3. Germline loops: CDR1 GEAIGNYY, CDR2 EKD. The CDR3 extends over 18 amino acids. The CDR3: CACDTVGTGGYATDELIF. The DNA of the CDR3 is TGTGCCTGTGACACCGTCGGTACTGGGGGATACGCCACCGATGAACTCATCTTT.

This clone was seen a single time. A far larger clone differs by one base, so this is likely a read error. The same CDR3 also results from other DNA sequences found in this sample. The chain links TRDV1 to TRDJ1; 9 bases align to TRDD3. CDR1 TSWWSYY and CDR2 QGS come from the germline V gene. The CDR3 runs 26 residues. The J segment lost 1 base and the V segment lost 1 base, leaving 34 bases of the junction unmatched. The CDR3 sequence: CALGEPRTVPHGRFTGGPSPTDKLIF. CDR3 sequence (DNA): TGTGCTCTTGGGGAACCGAGAACGGTCCCCCACGGGAGGTTTACTGGGGGACCGAGCCCCACCGATAAACTCATCTTT.

As for this clone: A read error likely explains why the TCRdb protein, taken from a much larger clone, differs from this DNA's translation at residue 7; the protein shown is translated from the DNA. The rearrangement uses TRDV2 and TRDJ1, with 12 bases lining up with TRDD3. Germline lookup yields CDR1 GEAIGNYY and CDR2 EKD. CDR3 size: 18 residues. V shed 1 base, J shed 3 bases, and the junction held 11 bases outside the gene matches. The CDR3 spells CACDTLSWGIRGPDKLIF. CDR3 in DNA: TGTGCCTGTGACACGCTGAGCTGGGGGATACGCGGTCCCGATAAACTCATCTTT.

Turning to this clone: The translation of this DNA and the TCRdb protein of a much larger clone differ at residue 18, probably owing to a read error; the protein shown here is translated from the DNA. The rearrangement uses TRDV2 and TRDJ3; TRDD3 aligns across 12 bases. This CDR3 spans 20 amino acids. In germline, CDR1 is GEAIGNYY, CDR2 EKD. Here the CDR3 reads CACDTSGTGGYSWDTRQTFF. The CDR3, as DNA: TGTGCCTGTGACACGTCGGGCACTGGGGGATACTCCTGGGACACCCGACAGACGTTTTTC.

This clone has more than one count but fewer than ten. Given a far larger clone just one base away, this is likely a sequencing read error. The sample contains more than one DNA sequence encoding this CDR3. The CDR3 here is CACDTVGIRTRDKLIF. CDR3 bases: TGTGCCTGCGACACCGTGGGGATTCGGACCCGCGATAAACTCATCTTT. The rearrangement links TRDV2 to TRDJ1; maybe TRDD3 (6 bases). This CDR3 has 16 amino acids. Germline V gene lookup returns CDR1 GEAIGNYY and CDR2 EKD.